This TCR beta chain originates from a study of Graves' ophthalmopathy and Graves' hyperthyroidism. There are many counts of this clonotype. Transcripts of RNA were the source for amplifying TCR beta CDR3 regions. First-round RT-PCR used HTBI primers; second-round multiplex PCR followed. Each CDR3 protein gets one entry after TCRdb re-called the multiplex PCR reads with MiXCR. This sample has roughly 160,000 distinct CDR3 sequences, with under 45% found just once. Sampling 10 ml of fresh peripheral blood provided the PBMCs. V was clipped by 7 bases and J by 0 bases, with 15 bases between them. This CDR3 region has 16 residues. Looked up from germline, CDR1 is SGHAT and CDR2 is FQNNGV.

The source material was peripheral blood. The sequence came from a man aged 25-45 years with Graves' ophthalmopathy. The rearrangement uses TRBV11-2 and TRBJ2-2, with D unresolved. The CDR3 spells CASTIGPRTNTGELFF. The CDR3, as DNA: TGTGCCAGCACCATAGGACCACGGACGAACACCGGGGAGCTGTTTTTT.